Listed below are T cell receptor beta chains from one sample, sequenced in a study of T cell changes during pregnancy in multiple sclerosis. Here immunoSEQ multiplex PCR was the method, and the copy in TCRdb shows in-frame clones only, minus some. The data hold some 130,000 clones, with about 96% observed a single time. The specimen was peripheral blood, collected after pregnancy. These TCRs come from a female donor with multiple sclerosis, enrolled in a pregnancy study. CDR3s include the opening cysteine and the closing phenylalanine or tryptophan. The D gene is left open where the match is weak. The listing skips clone size in some rows; elsewhere it reads once, few, many or a size class.

V	size	J	D	DNA	CDR3
TRBV10-3	NA	TRBJ2-3	TRBD1	TGTGCCATCAGGGGGACAGTTAGCACAGATACGCAGTATTTT	CAIRGTVSTDTQYF
TRBV5-1	NA	TRBJ2-5	NA	TGCGCCAGCAGCCCGGTCCGCGGGGAGACCCAGTACTTC	CASSPVRGETQYF
TRBV28	NA	TRBJ1-5	NA	TGTGCCAGCAGTTTTCTACGGGGAACGGAGGATCAGCCCCAGCATTTT	CASSFLRGTEDQPQHF
TRBV7-8	NA	TRBJ2-7	TRBD1	TGTGCCAGCAGCGGAGACCGGGACAGGGGCTTCTACGAGCAGTACTTC	CASSGDRDRGFYEQYF
TRBV6-1	once	TRBJ1-5	NA	TGTGCCAGCAGTGTTGTGGGGGCGCCCCAGCCCCAGCATTTT	CASSVVGAPQPQHF
TRBV10-3	NA	TRBJ2-1	TRBD2	TGTGCCATCAGTGAGTCGATTACGGGGGGGACCTACAATGAGCAGTTCTTC	CAISESITGGTYNEQFF
TRBV19	NA	TRBJ2-6	NA	TGTGCCAGTAGCCCCAAGGGAGTCTCTGGGGCCAACGTCCTGACTTTC	CASSPKGVSGANVLTF
TRBV28	NA	TRBJ1-4	NA	TGTGCCAGCTCTTCCTCTGGGCCCTCAACTAATGAAAAACTGTTTTTT	CASSSSGPSTNEKLFF
TRBV6-6	NA	TRBJ1-4	TRBD1	TGTGCCAGCAGGACAACAGGGGGGTCTAATGAAAAACTGTTTTTT	CASRTTGGSNEKLFF
TRBV19	NA	TRBJ1-1	NA	TGTGCCAGTAGCAGGGCTACTGAAGCTTTCTTT	CASSRATEAFF
TRBV6-1	NA	TRBJ1-5	NA	TGTGCCAGCAGTGAAGGAGGCAGGGGAAATCAGCCCCAGCATTTT	CASSEGGRGNQPQHF
TRBV19	NA	TRBJ2-2	TRBD1	TGTGCCAGCGGACAGGGGATGAACACCGGGGAGCTGTTTTTT	CASGQGMNTGELFF
TRBV4-3	NA	TRBJ1-1	NA	TGCGCCAGCAGCCCCGAAACGGCTTACCAGGGGGCTTTCTTT	CASSPETAYQGAFF
TRBV27	once	TRBJ2-1	NA	TGTGCCAGCAGTCCTAGCCGAACCCGATTATTAGGGCCAAATGAGCAGTTCTTC	CASSPSRTRLLGPNEQFF
TRBV5-5	NA	TRBJ2-7	TRBD1	TGTGCCAGCAGCCTCGACAGGGCGCCCTACGAGCAGTACTTC	CASSLDRAPYEQYF
TRBV6-5	NA	TRBJ1-1	TRBD1	TGTGCCAGCAGTTACGACAGGGGGAACACTGAAGCTTTCTTT	CASSYDRGNTEAFF
TRBV27	NA	TRBJ2-7	NA	TGTGCCAGCAGTTTATCGCATAAGCGGGAGCAGTACTTC	CASSLSHKREQYF